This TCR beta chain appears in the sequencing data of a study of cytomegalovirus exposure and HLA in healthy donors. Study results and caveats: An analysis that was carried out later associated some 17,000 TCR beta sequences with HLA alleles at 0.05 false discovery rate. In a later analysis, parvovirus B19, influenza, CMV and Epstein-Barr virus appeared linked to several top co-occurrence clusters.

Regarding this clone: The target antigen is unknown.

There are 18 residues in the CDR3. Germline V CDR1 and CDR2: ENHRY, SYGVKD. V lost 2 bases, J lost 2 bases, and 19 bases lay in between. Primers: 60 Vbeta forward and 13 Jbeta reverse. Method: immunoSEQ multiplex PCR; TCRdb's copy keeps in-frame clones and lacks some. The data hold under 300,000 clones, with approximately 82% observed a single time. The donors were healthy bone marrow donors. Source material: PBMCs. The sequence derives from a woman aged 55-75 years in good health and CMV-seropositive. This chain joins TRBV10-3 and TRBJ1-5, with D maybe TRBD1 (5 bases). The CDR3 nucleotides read TGTGCCATCAGTGAGGGAACAAGGGGTTTTACTGGCAATCAGCCCCAGCATTTT. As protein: CAISEGTRGFTGNQPQHF.